The present T cell receptor (beta chain) was sequenced within a study of blood T cell repertoires in COVID-19. Study at large: Sites in the United States, Italy and Spain provided acute and convalescent COVID-19 samples.

The CDR3 extends over 14 amino acids. The germline V gene has CDR1 LNHDA and CDR2 SQIVND (reference sequence). Trimming removed 5 bases at V and 6 bases at J, with 11 bases between. Assignments of participants to cohorts depended upon their own reported clinical history. Sequencing used immunoSEQ multiplex PCR; TCRdb keeps in-frame clones, though not all of them. Among 390,000 or so clones listed, 75% to 90% were seen once. The V and J genes are TRBV19 and TRBJ1-6; D is ambiguous. The sequence derives from a man in his late teens or twenties who had recovered from COVID-19. Source material: PBMCs or T cells enriched from blood (not recorded which). CDR3 in amino acids: CASSLTRVNSPLHF. DNA for the CDR3: TGTGCCAGTAGTCTCACCCGGGTTAATTCACCCCTCCACTTT.